This T cell receptor (beta chain) was identified in a study of CD8+ T cells in alopecia areata. In the study overall: Twice daily, treated patients received 5 to 10 mg of oral tofacitinib. Patients took tofacitinib for 6 to 18 months, followed by 6 drug-free months.

Germline V CDR1 and CDR2: SQVTM, ANQGSEA. The V end lost 6 bases, the J end lost 0 bases, and 15 bases lay between the germline ends. The CDR3 is 14 amino acids. This clone occurred a few times. Sequencing templates came from extracted RNA that was reverse transcribed into cDNA. Clones were sequenced by immunoSEQ multiplex PCR, and TCRdb holds only the in-frame ones, with some missing. This sample has about 180,000 clones, with roughly 60% found just once. The rearrangement uses TRBV29-1 and TRBJ2-7; D is possibly TRBD1 (6 bases). The clonotype comes from a human donor with alopecia areata. The sequences come from CD4+ T cells sorted from blood, collected at week 0. The CDR3 reads CSVQGFLSSYEQYF. The CDR3 bases are TGCAGCGTACAGGGATTTCTGAGCTCCTACGAGCAGTACTTC.